These 6 T cell receptor beta chains came from one sample sequenced in a study of T-cell reconstitution after alpha-beta-depleted transplantation in children. Unique molecular identifiers featured in how the TCRbeta library was prepared. A single record per CDR3 protein comes from TCRdb applying MiXCR to the PCR reads. The sample lists hundreds of thousands of distinct CDR3 sequences; 13% were seen once. The material was PBMCs, mostly from graft donor cells, obtained 360 days after TCRalphabeta/CD19-depleted stem cell transplant. The receptor source for this set is a male patient aged 10 to 17 who had a stem cell transplant for acute myeloid leukemia, so the T cells may come from the graft donor.

This clonotype showed up just a few times. The chain uses TRBV7-9 and TRBJ2-2; D remains ambiguous. CDR3 length: 12 amino acids. Trimming pared 2 bases from V and 6 bases from J, leaving 4 bases between. Per the germline V gene, CDR1 is SEHNR and CDR2 is FQNEAQ (reference sequence). CDR3: CASSLYPGELFF. CDR3 DNA: TGTGCCAGCAGCTTATATCCCGGGGAGCTGTTTTTT.

CDR3 loop: CASSDPGLAENTDTQYF. The CDR3 DNA reads as TGTGCCAGCAGTGACCCGGGGCTAGCGGAAAACACAGATACGCAGTATTTT. The chain combines TRBV6-2 or TRBV6-3 with TRBJ2-3; 7 nucleotides agree with TRBD2. Germline V lookup: CDR1 MNHEY, CDR2 SVGEGT. V dropped 5 bases and J dropped 2; count of bases not matched to a gene: 13. The CDR3 length is 17 residues.

The table lists this clonotype with a few counts. The chain carries TRBV20-1 and TRBJ2-3; possible D gene TRBD2, 6 bases. Trimming shortened V by 5 bases and J by 9 bases, and 15 bases separated the two germline ends. The CDR3 length is 12 residues. From germline, CDR1 is DFQATT and CDR2 SNEGSKA (reference sequence). CDR3 in DNA: TGCAGTGCTTCGGACTACCCAAAAACGCAGTATTTT. This encodes CSASDYPKTQYF.

This clonotype was detected many times. The V gene is TRBV5-1, the J gene TRBJ2-5; 8 positions agree with TRBD1. V trimming: 4 bases; J trimming: 1 base; junction bases outside the gene matches: 6. The germline V gene has CDR1 SGHRS and CDR2 YFSETQ. This CDR3 is 15 amino acids long. The CDR3 nucleotides read TGCGCCAGCAGCACACACAGGGGGAGCCAAGAGACCCAGTACTTC. It specifies CASSTHRGSQETQYF.

A note on this clonotype: The conserved final phenylalanine or tryptophan is absent from the CDR3, which likely points to a read error. The gene calls are TRBV6-2 or TRBV6-3 and TRBJ2-7; TRBD1 is a possible D gene (6 bases). V dropped 7 bases and J dropped 4 bases, with 11 bases sitting between them. This CDR3 has 12 amino acids. Germline CDR1 and CDR2: MNHEY and SVGEGT. CDR3 region: CASKGQGYEQYS. The CDR3 region has the DNA TGTGCCAGCAAGGGGCAGGGGTACGAGCAGTACTCC.

This clonotype was seen ten or more times. J is TRBJ2-3 and V is TRBV28; D unresolved. This CDR3 region has 15 residues. Trimming took 4 bases from V and 0 from J, leaving 11 bases between them. Looked up from germline, CDR1 is MDHEN and CDR2 is SYDVKM. This chain's CDR3 is CASSSTGPSTDTQYF. CDR3 DNA: TGTGCCAGCAGTTCGACCGGCCCGAGCACAGATACGCAGTATTTT.